These 20 T cell receptor beta chains were all obtained from the same sample, sequenced in a study of T cell responses to AZD1222 COVID-19 vaccine. Using immunoSEQ multiplex PCR, the repertoire was profiled, and TCRdb retains in-frame clones only, with some absent. Among just over 150,000 clones, more than 85% were seen once, and the ten largest hold about 1.6%. The sample here was peripheral blood, taken 28 days after the second AZD1222 dose. These receptors all come from an adult who received the AZD1222 COVID-19 vaccine.

The chain recombines TRBV6-5 with TRBJ1-2; no clear D gene. V shed 0 bases and J shed 8 bases, with 13 bases lying between them. In germline, CDR1 is MNHEY, CDR2 SVGAGI. This CDR3 is built from 14 residues. The DNA of the CDR3 is TGTGCCAGCAGTTACTCGAGTCAGGCCCTGGGCTACACCTTC. The encoded protein is CASSYSSQALGYTF.

This sequence joins TRBV7-6 and TRBJ2-7, with D unclear. Germline loops: CDR1 SGHVS, CDR2 FNYEAQ. The CDR3 covers 13 residues. The V gene lost 1 base and the J gene lost 3 bases, with 7 bases spanning the gap. CDR3 nucleotides: TGTGCCAGCAGCTTAGGAAACTACTACGAGCAGTACTTC. Translation: CASSLGNYYEQYF.

This rearrangement joins TRBV7-8 to TRBJ2-4; possible D gene TRBD2, 5 bases. Trimming cost V 1 base and J 1 base, with 11 bases left between them. This CDR3 is 16 amino acids long. CDR1 is SGHVS and CDR2 is FQNEAQ in the germline V gene. The CDR3 reads CASSLDQRNAKNIQYF. The CDR3 nucleotides are TGTGCCAGCAGCTTAGACCAGCGGAATGCCAAAAACATTCAGTACTTC.

The J gene is TRBJ2-2, the V gene TRBV27, with 13 nucleotides matching TRBD2. Looked up from germline, CDR1 is MNHEY and CDR2 is SMNVEV (reference sequence). The CDR3 runs 18 residues. Trimming took 10 bases from V and 0 from J; bases not matched to a gene: 11. CDR3 bases: TGTGCCACCATGCCACTAGCGGGAGGGACTACGAACACCGGGGAGCTGTTTTTT. Translation: CATMPLAGGTTNTGELFF.

The chain recombines TRBV30 with TRBJ1-3, with D possibly TRBD1 on 5 matching bases. The CDR3 covers 14 residues. V was clipped by 4 bases and J by 1 base, with 11 bases between them. The germline CDR1 and CDR2 sequences are GTSNPN and SVGIG (reference sequence). CDR3 nucleotides: TGTGCCTGGAAGCGGGGCCCTTCTGGAAACACCATATATTTT. Its translation: CAWKRGPSGNTIYF.

V gene TRBV27 combines with J gene TRBJ2-3; TRBD1 might be the D (5 bases). CDR3 length equals 13 residues. In germline, CDR1 is MNHEY, CDR2 SMNVEV (reference sequence). The V gene lost 6 bases and the J gene lost 6 bases, with 13 bases spanning the gap. The CDR3 region is CASRDILRDTQYF. Here the CDR3 DNA reads TGTGCCAGCAGGGACATCCTGCGGGATACGCAGTATTTT.

The table lists this clone with a few counts. The gene calls are TRBV11-2 and TRBJ1-6, with D unresolved. CDR3 size: 16 residues. Trimming took 4 bases from V and 10 from J, leaving 20 bases between them. In germline, CDR1 is SGHAT, CDR2 FQNNGV. The CDR3, as DNA: TGTGCCAGCAGCTATAGTCCCGTCCCCGCAAGCTCACCCCTCCACTTT. It yields the protein CASSYSPVPASSPLHF.

The J gene is TRBJ1-1, the V gene TRBV30; D is undetermined. Germline lookup yields CDR1 GTSNPN and CDR2 SVGIG (reference sequence). The CDR3 runs 14 residues. Trimming stripped 4 bases from V and 3 bases from J, with 15 bases between. CDR3 nucleotides: TGTGCCTGGAAACACGGTCCCGGGGACACTGAAGCTTTCTTT. It yields the protein CAWKHGPGDTEAFF.

The chain combines TRBV19 with TRBJ1-4; D may be TRBD1 (5 bases). V shed 5 bases and J shed 6 bases, with 16 bases lying between them. CDR3 length equals 15 residues. Germline CDR1 and CDR2: LNHDA and SQIVND (reference sequence). The CDR3 DNA is TGTGCCAGTAGTTCCAGGGCTCCGGCCGATGAAAAACTGTTTTTT. Residues: CASSSRAPADEKLFF.

CDR3 sequence reads: CASRGDRYTGELFF. The CDR3 DNA follows: TGCGCCAGCAGAGGGGACAGATACACCGGGGAGCTGTTTTTT. The V and J genes are TRBV10-1 and TRBJ2-2; 7 bases match TRBD1. V was pared by 6 bases and J by 3 bases, with 4 bases of the junction left unmatched. Germline CDR1 WNHNN, CDR2 SYGVQD (reference sequence). The length of the CDR3 is 14 residues.

The CDR3 DNA is TGTGCCAGCAGCGTAGCCTGGGGGGGCACTGAAGCTTTCTTT. It is translated as CASSVAWGGTEAFF. V usage is TRBV9 and J usage is TRBJ1-1; D is perhaps TRBD1 (5 bases). V dropped 0 bases and J dropped 4 bases, with 10 bases sitting between them. The CDR3 loop spans 14 amino acids. Per the germline V gene, CDR1 is SGDLS and CDR2 is YYNGEE.

The rearrangement uses TRBV4-1 and TRBJ1-1, with 7 positions matching TRBD1. Per the germline V gene, CDR1 is MGHRA and CDR2 is YSYEKL. The CDR3 covers 16 residues. V lost 1 base and J lost 1; bases outside the gene matches: 6. The chain's CDR3 is CASSQGRGRGNTEAFF. CDR3 DNA: TGCGCCAGCAGCCAAGGGAGGGGGCGCGGGAACACTGAAGCTTTCTTT.

The chain employs TRBV27 and TRBJ2-2; 12 bases map to TRBD2. This CDR3 contains 19 residues. V dropped 1 base and J dropped 6; count of bases not matched to a gene: 12. Germline assignment: CDR1 MNHEY and CDR2 SMNVEV (reference sequence). The CDR3: CASSLYGQLAGGESGELFF. The CDR3 region has the DNA TGTGCCAGCAGTTTATACGGGCAACTAGCGGGAGGAGAGTCCGGGGAGCTGTTTTTT.

The chain recombines TRBV27 with TRBJ1-1, with TRBD1 identical over 7 bases. This CDR3 comprises 16 residues. With V trimmed by 1 base and J by 4 bases, 9 bases remained unmatched. The germline CDR1 and CDR2 sequences are MNHEY and SMNVEV (reference sequence). CDR3 in amino acids: CASSLWAGGGGTEAFF. Here the CDR3 DNA reads TGTGCCAGCAGTTTATGGGCAGGGGGTGGGGGCACTGAAGCTTTCTTT.

The chain employs TRBV4-1 and TRBJ1-5, with a weak D call TRBD1 (5 bases). CDR1 is MGHRA and CDR2 is YSYEKL in the germline V gene. The CDR3 extends over 15 amino acids. V dropped 0 bases and J dropped 7 bases, with 13 bases sitting between them. The CDR3 sequence: CASSQDPQGGQPQHF. CDR3 in DNA: TGCGCCAGCAGCCAAGATCCCCAGGGCGGCCAGCCCCAGCATTTT.

This chain joins TRBV9 and TRBJ2-5; D not certain. The germline V gene has CDR1 SGDLS and CDR2 YYNGEE. V lost 0 bases, J lost 4 bases, and 10 bases lay in between. The CDR3 spans 14 residues. CDR3 nucleotide sequence: TGTGCCAGCAGCGTAGGTAATAATAGAGAGACCCAGTACTTC. This translates into CASSVGNNRETQYF.

The chain recombines TRBV18 with TRBJ2-1; D is undetermined. From germline, CDR1 is KGHSH and CDR2 LQKENI. The ends were cut back, 0 bases at V and 2 bases at J, with 8 bases in the middle. The CDR3 length is 15 residues. Here the CDR3 reads CASSPPVYPYNEQFF. The CDR3 DNA is TGTGCCAGCTCACCACCGGTATATCCCTACAATGAGCAGTTCTTC.

The chain combines TRBV19 with TRBJ1-1; D might be TRBD1 (5 bases). Trimming took off 6 bases at V and 4 bases at J, with 15 bases between the two ends. CDR3 length: 14 residues. From germline, CDR1 is LNHDA and CDR2 SQIVND (reference sequence). DNA of the CDR3: TGTGCCAGTAGCGGGACGTGGCGGAGCACTGAAGCTTTCTTT. Protein: CASSGTWRSTEAFF.

This sequence joins TRBV5-1 and TRBJ2-7, with D tentatively TRBD1 or TRBD2 (5 bases each). The CDR3 consists of 12 residues. Trimming stripped 0 bases from V and 6 bases from J, with 7 bases between. Per germline, CDR1 SGHRS and CDR2 YFSETQ. This chain's CDR3 is CASSLDGGEQYF. In DNA, the CDR3 is TGCGCCAGCAGCTTGGATGGGGGCGAGCAGTACTTC.

The chain joins TRBV10-2 to TRBJ1-1, with unresolved D. This CDR3 has 15 residues. V lost 0 bases and J lost 2, with 10 bases in between. Germline-derived CDR1 and CDR2 are WSHSY and SAAADI. CDR3 DNA sequence: TGCGCCAGCAGTGAGTCTAAAGGGATCAACACTGAAGCTTTCTTT. It yields the protein CASSESKGINTEAFF.